Presented here are 4 T cell receptor beta chains from one specimen sequenced in a study of beta chain features in type 1 diabetes. General study results and limits: All four CD4+ subsets of Type 1 diabetes patients contained TCRB CDR3s that were moderately but significantly shorter.

Expressed TCRB transcripts got sequenced, as all isolated RNA was reverse transcribed. Clones were sequenced by immunoSEQ multiplex PCR, and TCRdb holds only the in-frame ones, with some missing. The sample has around 300,000 clones; approximately 15% are singletons. No cognate antigen is known for these TCRs. Sequencing was performed on naive CD4+ T cells from blood. All receptors come from a man younger than 35 with type 1 diabetes.

A few counts support this clone. The genes are TRBV27 and TRBJ1-6; D unclear. The CDR3 runs to 15 residues. Germline values: CDR1 MNHEY, CDR2 SMNVEV (reference sequence). The V and J ends lost 7 bases and 7 bases respectively, with 17 bases between them. The CDR3 nucleotides read TGTGCCAGCACCTCGCGGGAATACGGGAATTCACCCCTCCACTTT. The encoded protein is CASTSREYGNSPLHF.

The chain couples TRBV18 to TRBJ2-3; the D is unclear. This CDR3 comprises 17 residues. V shed 3 bases and J shed 4 bases, with 20 bases lying between them. CDR1 is KGHSH, CDR2 LQKENI, per germline. As DNA, the CDR3 is TGTGCCAGCTCACCCCAAAACGACTTTTTTACCCCAGATACGCAGTATTTT. Protein: CASSPQNDFFTPDTQYF.

This clone showed up just a few times. This chain links TRBV15 with TRBJ1-2; 7 bases fit TRBD1. The V segment lost 4 bases and the J segment 10 bases; nucleotides outside the gene matches: 15. CDR1 LNHNV and CDR2 YYDKDF come from the germline V gene (reference sequence). CDR3 length: 15 residues. Here the CDR3 DNA reads TGTGCCACCAGCAAAGGATCGACAGGGAATTGGTTCTACACCTTC. Residues: CATSKGSTGNWFYTF.

This chain links TRBV7-6 with TRBJ2-1, with TRBD1 matching over 9 bases. V was pared by 2 bases and J by 5 bases, with 4 bases of the junction left unmatched. Germline V CDR1 and CDR2: SGHVS, FNYEAQ. This CDR3 has 15 amino acids. The CDR3 DNA reads as TGTGCCAGCAGCTTAAACGGACAGGGGAACAATGAGCAGTTCTTC. As protein: CASSLNGQGNNEQFF. The whole variable domain, filled in from reference TRBV7-6 and TRBJ2-1, reads GAGVSQSPRYKVTKRGQDVALRCDPISGHVSLYWYRQALGQGPEFLTYFNYEAQQDKSGLPNDRFSAERPEGSISTLTIQRTEQRDSAMYRCASSLNGQGNNEQFFGPGTRLTVL.